These 10 T cell receptor beta chains were all obtained from the same sample, sequenced in a study of T-cell memory formation after mild COVID-19. MiXCR was run by TCRdb on the 5' RACE reads, yielding one entry per CDR3 protein. This sample has about 250,000 distinct CDR3 sequences, with 15% to 17% found just once. Sequenced sample: PBMCs or a T cell subset sorted from them (not recorded which). The origin of the receptors is an adult woman who had mild COVID-19 (a few samples of this study predate the infection). Cell type and time point are not known.

This clonotype came up a few times. The gene calls are TRBV18 and TRBJ1-4; no firm D call. Germline V lookup: CDR1 KGHSH, CDR2 LQKENI. CDR3 size: 13 residues. The V end was cut by 7 bases, the J end by 8 bases, with 14 bases between. In DNA form, the CDR3 reads TGTGCCAGCTTTATGGCCCCTCGCGAAAAACTGTTTTTT. Translation: CASFMAPREKLFF.

This clonotype was detected many times. J is TRBJ2-3 and V is TRBV5-1; TRBD2 aligns across 11 bases. The germline CDR1 and CDR2 sequences are SGHRS and YFSETQ. With 4 bases clipped from V and 0 bases from J, the junction kept 7 bases outside the gene matches. The CDR3 extends over 17 amino acids. CDR3 bases: TGCGCCAGCAGCCCGTCTAGCGGGGGGACTAGCACAGATACGCAGTATTTT. Protein sequence: CASSPSSGGTSTDTQYF.

This clonotype was found a few times. This chain links TRBV30 with TRBJ1-1; D call uncertain. The V and J ends lost 3 bases and 3 bases respectively, with 11 bases between them. The CDR3 is 13 amino acids. Looked up from germline, CDR1 is GTSNPN and CDR2 is SVGIG (reference sequence). DNA of the CDR3: TGTGCCTGGAGCTTCGGGGTGGACACTGAAGCTTTCTTT. This codes for CAWSFGVDTEAFF. Looking up the rest from reference TRBV30 and TRBJ1-1 gives the full variable domain: SQTIHQWPATLVQPVGSPLSLECTVEGTSNPNLYWYRQAAGRGLQLLFYSVGIGQISSEVPQNLSASRPQDRQFILSSKKLLLSDSGFYLCAWSFGVDTEAFFGQGTRLTVV.

This clonotype occurred a few times. This chain connects TRBV11-2 to TRBJ2-5, with TRBD1 matching over 7 bases. This CDR3 contains 14 residues. V shed 6 bases, J shed 5 bases, and the junction held 9 bases outside the gene matches. Germline CDR1 reads SGHAT; CDR2 reads FQNNGV. The CDR3: CASRNRTGVETQYF. CDR3 DNA: TGTGCCAGCAGAAACCGAACAGGGGTGGAGACCCAGTACTTC.

This rearrangement joins TRBV20-1 to TRBJ2-1, with a weak D call TRBD2 (8 bases). The CDR3 consists of 18 residues. Trimming took 2 bases from V and 4 from J, leaving 24 bases between them. Germline values: CDR1 DFQATT, CDR2 SNEGSKA (reference sequence). The CDR3 nucleotides read TGCAGTGCTAGAAGGGGGCAAGCTAGCGGGCACCTGTACAATGAGCAGTTCTTC. It codes for CSARRGQASGHLYNEQFF.

The chain uses TRBV6-5 and TRBJ1-1; 9 bases are a match to TRBD1. The germline V gene has CDR1 MNHEY and CDR2 SVGAGI. This CDR3 has 16 amino acids. J was trimmed by 0 bases and V by 2 bases; bases with no gene match: 4. The CDR3 reads CASSYPGQGLNTEAFF. The CDR3 nucleotides are TGTGCCAGCAGTTACCCGGGACAGGGATTGAACACTGAAGCTTTCTTT.

This clonotype was detected only a few times. The chain links TRBV7-2 to TRBJ2-3; TRBD2 aligns across 11 bases. The CDR3 contains 14 residues. The J segment lost 6 bases and the V segment lost 3 bases, leaving 2 bases of the junction unmatched. The germline gives CDR1 SGHTA, CDR2 FQGNSA. The CDR3 spells CASSLGLAVDTQYF. The CDR3 DNA reads as TGTGCCAGCAGCTTGGGACTAGCGGTGGATACGCAGTATTTT.

Here the CDR3 DNA reads TGTGCCAGCACTCGGGGGGACAGGGGGCCGAACACTGAAGCTTTCTTT. This translates into CASTRGDRGPNTEAFF. The genes are TRBV6-5 and TRBJ1-1; TRBD1 matches 12 bases. The CDR3 spans 16 residues. Trimming at V came to 7 bases and at J to 1 base, leaving 7 bases not matched to a gene. Looked up from germline, CDR1 is MNHEY and CDR2 is SVGAGI.

There are a few counts of this clonotype. The chain recombines TRBV12-3 or TRBV12-4 with TRBJ2-1; possibly TRBD2 for D (5 bases). The CDR3 runs 14 residues. Trimming pared 5 bases from V and 3 bases from J, leaving 11 bases between. The CDR3 coding sequence is TGTGCCAGCAGTGGACTCCAGGACTACAATGAGCAGTTCTTC. Its protein is CASSGLQDYNEQFF.

The CDR3 region has the DNA TGTGCCATCAGTGCCGGGAATGCCCAAGAGACCCAGTACTTC. Its translation: CAISAGNAQETQYF. V usage is TRBV10-3 and J usage is TRBJ2-5, with D perhaps TRBD2 (5 bases). The CDR3 is 14 residues long. Germline V gene data show CDR1 as ENHRY and CDR2 as SYGVKD. The V end lost 4 bases, the J end lost 1 base, and 10 bases lay between the germline ends.